The 4 T cell receptor beta chains presented below share a single source sample, sequenced in a study of STAT5B mutations in CD4+ large granular lymphocyte leukemia. Assay used: immunoSEQ multiplex PCR; TCRdb lists only in-frame clones, some missing. The repertoire includes around 35,000 clones, 70% to 90% of them detected once, and 3.4% sits in the top ten. The sequenced sample was CD4+ T cells from blood buffy coats. The source is a human donor in good health.

The chain joins TRBV5-4 to TRBJ2-5, with D tentatively TRBD1 or TRBD2 (6 bases each). Looked up from germline, CDR1 is SGHNT and CDR2 is YYREEE (reference sequence). This CDR3 has 15 residues. Trimming removed 3 bases at V and 2 bases at J, with 14 bases between. CDR3 sequence reads: CASSWGAGPQETQYF. The CDR3 nucleotides are TGTGCCAGCAGCTGGGGGGCGGGACCGCAAGAGACCCAGTACTTC.

The chain uses TRBV28 and TRBJ2-7; D gene uncertain. The CDR3 is 14 residues long. V lost 7 bases to trimming and J lost 7 bases, with 20 bases between them. The V gene's germline CDR1 is MDHEN and CDR2 SYDVKM. The CDR3 bases are TGTGCCAGCACAGTATCACAGTCCCCTGGGGAGCAGTACTTC. It specifies CASTVSQSPGEQYF.

The rearrangement links TRBV5-1 to TRBJ2-4, with D possibly TRBD2 on 5 matching bases. The CDR3 contains 14 residues. In germline, CDR1 is SGHRS, CDR2 YFSETQ. The V end was cut by 2 bases, the J end by 5 bases, with 11 bases between. The CDR3 sequence: CASSFGVAENIQYF. DNA for the CDR3: TGCGCCAGCAGCTTCGGGGTAGCAGAAAACATTCAGTACTTC. Full variable domain (outside the CDR3, taken from reference TRBV5-1 and TRBJ2-4): KAGVTQTPRYLIKTRGQQVTLSCSPISGHRSVSWYQQTPGQGLQFLFEYFSETQRNKGNFPGRFSGRQFSNSRSEMNVSTLELGDSALYLCASSFGVAENIQYFGAGTRLSVL.

The chain combines TRBV5-1 with TRBJ2-1; a possible D gene is TRBD1 (7 bases). V dropped 5 bases and J dropped 3 bases, with 15 bases sitting between them. The CDR3 runs to 15 residues. CDR1 is SGHRS, CDR2 YFSETQ, per germline. The CDR3 DNA reads TGCGCCAGCAGTTTTCAGGGGGGAAACTACAATGAGCAGTTCTTC. This gives the protein CASSFQGGNYNEQFF.